The rows below give T cell receptor beta chains drawn from one sample of a study of early T cells in non-severe SARS-CoV-2 infection. TCRdb ran MiXCR on the 5' RACE reads and lists one entry per CDR3 protein. In the table there are about 35,000 distinct CDR3 sequences, about 4.5% of which are singletons. The sequencing sample was made of whole blood. These receptors all stem from an adult who was a healthcare worker with PCR-confirmed SARS-CoV-2 infection or an uninfected control (not recorded which). CDR3s include the opening cysteine and the closing phenylalanine or tryptophan. Fields, in order: CDR3 DNA, CDR3 protein, D gene, J gene, clone size, V gene. A D gene is named only where the DNA matches it firmly. Expanded clones are given a class, and other clones once, few, many or no size at all.

CDR3 DNA: TGTGCCAGCAGCTTCGACCTGGGCGAGCAGTACTTC; CDR3 protein: CASSFDLGEQYF; D gene: .; J gene: TRBJ2-7; clone size: .; V gene: TRBV7-9
CDR3 DNA: TGTGCCAGCAGTTCAGGGTCCCCCGGGGCCAACGTCCTGACTTTC; CDR3 protein: CASSSGSPGANVLTF; D gene: .; J gene: TRBJ2-6; clone size: .; V gene: TRBV6-2/TRBV6-3
CDR3 DNA: TGTGCCAGCAGTTTTGAGTTTGGCGCTCGGTACGAGCAGTACTTC; CDR3 protein: CASSFEFGARYEQYF; D gene: .; J gene: TRBJ2-7; clone size: many; V gene: TRBV28
CDR3 DNA: TGCAGCGTTGAAGGCGATGGAAACACCATATATTTT; CDR3 protein: CSVEGDGNTIYF; D gene: .; J gene: TRBJ1-3; clone size: .; V gene: TRBV29-1
CDR3 DNA: TGTGCCAGCAGTTTTTTCAGGGGCTACCAAGAGACCCAGTACTTC; CDR3 protein: CASSFFRGYQETQYF; D gene: .; J gene: TRBJ2-5; clone size: few; V gene: TRBV12-3/TRBV12-4
CDR3 DNA: TGTGCCAGCAGCTTAGCGGGGGGGCCAGAAGATACGCAGTATTTT; CDR3 protein: CASSLAGGPEDTQYF; D gene: .; J gene: TRBJ2-3; clone size: few; V gene: TRBV7-2
CDR3 DNA: TGTGCCAGCAGCCCCCGGGACAGGGGATTCTTAGAGACCCAGTACTTC; CDR3 protein: CASSPRDRGFLETQYF; D gene: TRBD1; J gene: TRBJ2-5; clone size: .; V gene: TRBV11-2
CDR3 DNA: TGTGCTAGTGGATCCGACAGGGAAGAGACCCAGTACTTC; CDR3 protein: CASGSDREETQYF; D gene: TRBD1; J gene: TRBJ2-5; clone size: many; V gene: TRBV12-5
CDR3 DNA: TGTGCCAGCAGCTCTACCGGGACAACTAACTATGGCTACACCTTC; CDR3 protein: CASSSTGTTNYGYTF; D gene: .; J gene: TRBJ1-2; clone size: many; V gene: TRBV7-9
CDR3 DNA: TGTGCCAGCAGCCCAGGGTTAGGGGGTAGGGGGCCCCAGCATTTT; CDR3 protein: CASSPGLGGRGPQHF; D gene: .; J gene: TRBJ1-5; clone size: many; V gene: TRBV12-3/TRBV12-4
CDR3 DNA: TGTGCCAGCACACGGAGCGGGGGAGGAAGTGAGCAGTTCTTC; CDR3 protein: CASTRSGGGSEQFF; D gene: TRBD2; J gene: TRBJ2-1; clone size: many; V gene: TRBV2
CDR3 DNA: TGTGCCAGCAGTTTGCCTAGCGGGGGCCCTAATGAGCAGTTCTTC; CDR3 protein: CASSLPSGGPNEQFF; D gene: TRBD2; J gene: TRBJ2-1; clone size: many; V gene: TRBV6-1
CDR3 DNA: TGTGCCAGCTCACGGGACAGGGATATCGAGCAGTACTTC; CDR3 protein: CASSRDRDIEQYF; D gene: TRBD1; J gene: TRBJ2-7; clone size: .; V gene: TRBV18
CDR3 DNA: TGTGCCAGCAGCTTGGGCAGTCTAAATCAGCCCCAGCATTTT; CDR3 protein: CASSLGSLNQPQHF; D gene: .; J gene: TRBJ1-5; clone size: many; V gene: TRBV7-9
CDR3 DNA: TGTGCCAGCAGCCAAGGGGACAGTGGCTCTGGGGCCAACGTCCTGACTTTC; CDR3 protein: CASSQGDSGSGANVLTF; D gene: TRBD1; J gene: TRBJ2-6; clone size: many; V gene: TRBV4-2
CDR3 DNA: TGCGCCAGCAGCCACCTCTTTGACAGGGGGTTCACTGAAGCTTTCTTT; CDR3 protein: CASSHLFDRGFTEAFF; D gene: TRBD1; J gene: TRBJ1-1; clone size: many; V gene: TRBV4-3
CDR3 DNA: TGCGCCAGCAGTCCCCACAGGGCGGGTCGCACAGATACGCAGTATTTT; CDR3 protein: CASSPHRAGRTDTQYF; D gene: .; J gene: TRBJ2-3; clone size: many; V gene: TRBV23-1